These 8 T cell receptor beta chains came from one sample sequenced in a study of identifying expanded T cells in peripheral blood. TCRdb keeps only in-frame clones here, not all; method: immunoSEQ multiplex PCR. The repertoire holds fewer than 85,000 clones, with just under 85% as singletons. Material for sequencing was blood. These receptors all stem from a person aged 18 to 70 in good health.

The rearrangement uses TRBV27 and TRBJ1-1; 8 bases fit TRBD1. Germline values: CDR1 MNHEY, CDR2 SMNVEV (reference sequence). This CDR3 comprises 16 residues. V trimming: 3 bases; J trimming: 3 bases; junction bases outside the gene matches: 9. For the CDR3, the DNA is TGTGCCAGCAGTTTTGGCAGGGGGCTGATTTACACTGAAGCTTTCTTT. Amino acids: CASSFGRGLIYTEAFF.

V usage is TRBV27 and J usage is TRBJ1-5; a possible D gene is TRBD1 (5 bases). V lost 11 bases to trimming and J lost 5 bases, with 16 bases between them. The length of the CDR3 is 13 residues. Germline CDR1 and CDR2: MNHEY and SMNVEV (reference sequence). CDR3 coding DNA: TGTGCCGTTCGTGGGACTTACGATCAGCCCCAGCATTTT. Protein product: CAVRGTYDQPQHF.

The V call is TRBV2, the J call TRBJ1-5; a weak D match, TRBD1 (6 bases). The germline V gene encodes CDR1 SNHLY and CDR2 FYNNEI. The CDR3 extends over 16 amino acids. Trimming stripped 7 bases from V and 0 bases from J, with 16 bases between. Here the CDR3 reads CASNLGGGRSNQPQHF. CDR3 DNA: TGTGCCAGCAACCTGGGGGGGGGCCGTAGCAATCAGCCCCAGCATTTT.

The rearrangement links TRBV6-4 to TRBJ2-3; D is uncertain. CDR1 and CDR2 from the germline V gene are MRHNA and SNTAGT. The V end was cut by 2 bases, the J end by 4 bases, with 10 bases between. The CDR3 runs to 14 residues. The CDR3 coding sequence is TGTGCCAGCAGTGACAAAGGGTTGCCAGATACGCAGTATTTT. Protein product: CASSDKGLPDTQYF.

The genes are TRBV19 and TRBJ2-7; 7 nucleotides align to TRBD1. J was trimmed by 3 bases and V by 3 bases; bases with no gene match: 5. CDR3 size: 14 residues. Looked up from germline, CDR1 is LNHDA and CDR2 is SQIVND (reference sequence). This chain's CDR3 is CASSMRGLSYEQYF. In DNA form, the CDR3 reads TGTGCCAGTAGTATGAGGGGGCTTAGCTACGAGCAGTACTTC.

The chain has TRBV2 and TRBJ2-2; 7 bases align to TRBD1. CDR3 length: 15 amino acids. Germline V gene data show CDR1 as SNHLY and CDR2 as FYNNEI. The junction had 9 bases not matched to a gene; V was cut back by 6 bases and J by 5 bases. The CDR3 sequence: CASSQMTGFTGELFF. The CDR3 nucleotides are TGTGCCAGCAGCCAGATGACAGGGTTTACCGGGGAGCTGTTTTTT.

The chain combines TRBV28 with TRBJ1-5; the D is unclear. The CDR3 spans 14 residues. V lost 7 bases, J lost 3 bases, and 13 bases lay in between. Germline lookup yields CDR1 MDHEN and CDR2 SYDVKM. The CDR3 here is CASTREINNQPQHF. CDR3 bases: TGTGCCAGCACAAGGGAGATAAACAATCAGCCCCAGCATTTT.

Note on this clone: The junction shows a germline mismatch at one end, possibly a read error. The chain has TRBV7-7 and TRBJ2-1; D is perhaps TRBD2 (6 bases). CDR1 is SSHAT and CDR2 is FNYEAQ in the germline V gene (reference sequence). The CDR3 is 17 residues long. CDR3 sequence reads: CASSLGVAVSSYNEQFF. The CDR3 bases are TGTGCTAGCAGCTTAGGAGTAGCGGTGAGCTCCTACAATGAGCAGTTCTTC.